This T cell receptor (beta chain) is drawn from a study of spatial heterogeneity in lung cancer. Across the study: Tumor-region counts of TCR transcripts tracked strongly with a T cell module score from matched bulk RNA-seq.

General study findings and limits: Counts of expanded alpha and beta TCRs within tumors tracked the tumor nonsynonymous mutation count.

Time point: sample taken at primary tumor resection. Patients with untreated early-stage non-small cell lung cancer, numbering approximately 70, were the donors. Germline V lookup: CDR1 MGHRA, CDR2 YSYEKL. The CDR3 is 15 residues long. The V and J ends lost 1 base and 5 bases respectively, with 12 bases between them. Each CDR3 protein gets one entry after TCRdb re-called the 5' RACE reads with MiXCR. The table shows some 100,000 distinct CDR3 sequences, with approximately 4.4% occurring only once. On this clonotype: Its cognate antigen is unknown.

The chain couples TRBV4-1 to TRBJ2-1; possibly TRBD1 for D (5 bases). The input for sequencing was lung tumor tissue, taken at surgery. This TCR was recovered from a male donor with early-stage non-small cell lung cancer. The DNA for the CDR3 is TGCGCCAGCAGCCAAGGGGGCTTACCCAACAATGAGCAGTTCTTC. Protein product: CASSQGGLPNNEQFF.